The entry below gives a single T cell receptor (beta chain) sequence along with its context. As yet, its antigen is unknown. The sample originates from a study of radiation and T cells in renal cell carcinoma. The time point is: blood 2 weeks post-SBRT. Specified treatment: 15 Gy SBRT to primary tumor, nephrectomy 4 weeks later. After SBRT, blood was collected at 2 and 4 weeks, plus baseline. The V end was cut by 3 bases, the J end by 11 bases, with 16 bases between. This CDR3 is built from 14 residues. Germline loops: CDR1 LNHDA, CDR2 SQIVND (reference sequence). Clones were read by immunoSEQ multiplex PCR, and TCRdb kept only the in-frame ones, dropping some. This table has 150,000 to 180,000 clones, approximately 86% appearing once. Study observations and caveats: In blood, top tumor clones expanded by 2 weeks, shrinking by 4.

Material: blood, obtained from a patient whose treatment included radiotherapy and nephrectomy. The TCR comes from a woman aged 45-65 years with renal cell carcinoma. The rearrangement links TRBV19 to TRBJ1-4, with D maybe TRBD1 (6 bases). For the CDR3, the DNA is TGTGCCAGTAGTATGTCCCAGCAGGGGCGCAAACTGTTTTTT. This codes for CASSMSQQGRKLFF.